What follows are 27 T cell receptor beta chains derived from one specimen sequenced in a study of T-cell reconstitution after alpha-beta-depleted transplantation in children. The TCRbeta library was prepared with unique molecular identifiers. TCRdb reprocessed the PCR reads via MiXCR and lists one record per CDR3 protein. The data contain around 400,000 distinct CDR3 sequences, approximately 10% of them singletons. Sequenced material: PBMCs from the stem cell graft donor, taken from the stem cell graft. Source of these receptors: a human donor who donated a stem cell graft to a child with acute myeloid leukemia.

The table lists this clonotype with a few counts. The chain recombines TRBV29-1 with TRBJ1-3; D unclear. Germline V gene sequence: CDR1 SQVTM, CDR2 ANQGSEA. With 4 bases removed from V and 0 bases from J, the gap between germline ends came to 7 bases. CDR3 length equals 13 residues. This chain's CDR3 is CSVARSSGNTIYF. Here the CDR3 DNA reads TGCAGCGTTGCGAGGTCCTCTGGAAACACCATATATTTT.

This clonotype was recorded a few times. V usage is TRBV29-1 and J usage is TRBJ2-7; 7 bases match TRBD1. Germline CDR1 is SQVTM and CDR2 is ANQGSEA. The trim removed 6 bases at V and 4 bases at J, leaving 6 bases unmatched. This CDR3 spans 12 amino acids. Here the CDR3 DNA reads TGCAGCGTAATCGTCAGGGGGTACGAGCAGTACTTC. This translates into CSVIVRGYEQYF.

The rearrangement joins TRBV20-1 to TRBJ2-7; 10 nucleotides agree with TRBD1. From germline, CDR1 is DFQATT and CDR2 SNEGSKA (reference sequence). The CDR3 consists of 14 residues. J lost 4 bases, V lost 3 bases, and 6 bases had no gene match. The CDR3 protein is CSARRPGQGYEQYF. DNA for the CDR3: TGCAGTGCTAGGAGACCGGGACAGGGGTACGAGCAGTACTTC.

This clonotype was seen many times. The chain combines TRBV7-8 with TRBJ2-1; perhaps TRBD2 as D (7 bases). CDR1 is SGHVS and CDR2 is FQNEAQ in the germline V gene. The CDR3 loop spans 16 amino acids. Trimming removed 1 base at V and 4 bases at J, with 14 bases between. This CDR3 reads CASSLESGGLYNEQFF. In DNA, the CDR3 is TGTGCCAGCAGCTTAGAATCCGGGGGGCTGTACAATGAGCAGTTCTTC.

This clonotype was seen repeatedly, ten times or more. CDR3 sequence reads: CASSPRASVSTDTQYF. Here the CDR3 DNA reads TGTGCCAGCAGCCCCAGGGCTAGCGTAAGCACAGATACGCAGTATTTT. V is TRBV6-1 and J is TRBJ2-3, with D tentatively TRBD2 (6 bases). Germline CDR1 reads MNHNS; CDR2 reads SASEGT. V was trimmed by 6 bases and J by 0 bases, leaving 16 bases between them. CDR3 length: 16 residues.

The chain joins TRBV7-9 to TRBJ1-2; D is perhaps TRBD1 (5 bases). Trimming shortened V by 5 bases and J by 4 bases, and 17 bases separated the two germline ends. The CDR3 runs to 15 residues. Germline loops: CDR1 SEHNR, CDR2 FQNEAQ (reference sequence). The CDR3: CASSRPDGASYGYTF. In nucleotides, the CDR3 is TGTGCCAGCAGCCGACCCGACGGGGCCAGCTATGGCTACACCTTC. The variable domain in full, with the rest retrieved from reference TRBV7-9 and TRBJ1-2, is DTGVSQNPRHKITKRGQNVTFRCDPISEHNRLYWYRQTLGQGPEFLTYFQNEAQLEKSRLLSDRFSAERPKGSFSTLEIQRTEQGDSAMYLCASSRPDGASYGYTFGSGTRLTVV.

The V call is TRBV3-1, the J call TRBJ1-2, with D possibly matching TRBD1 (6 bases). The germline V gene encodes CDR1 LGHDT and CDR2 YNNKEL (reference sequence). V was shortened by 0 bases and J by 8 bases, with 13 bases between the two germline ends. The CDR3 runs to 14 residues. CDR3 loop: CASSQDWGRSGYTF. In DNA form, the CDR3 reads TGTGCCAGCAGCCAAGACTGGGGGCGGTCAGGCTACACCTTC.

The V gene is TRBV12-3 or TRBV12-4, the J gene TRBJ2-7; perhaps TRBD1 as D (5 bases). V was pared by 1 base and J by 0 bases, with 10 bases between. The length of the CDR3 is 15 residues. CDR3 sequence: CASSLDRTPSYEQYF. The CDR3 coding sequence is TGTGCCAGCAGTTTAGACAGGACCCCCTCCTACGAGCAGTACTTC.

CDR3 protein: CASSPGVWGRDYGYTF. CDR3 bases: TGTGCCAGCAGCCCTGGGGTATGGGGGCGCGACTATGGCTACACCTTC. The chain couples TRBV7-8 to TRBJ1-2, with D tentatively TRBD1 (6 bases). Trimming left V 5 bases short and J 3 bases short, with 19 bases between. In germline, CDR1 is SGHVS, CDR2 FQNEAQ. CDR3 length: 16 amino acids.

This sequence joins TRBV5-5 and TRBJ1-3, with TRBD1 identical over 8 bases. This CDR3 region has 17 residues. CDR1 and CDR2 from the germline V gene are SGHKS and YYEKEE (reference sequence). Trimming took 2 bases from V and 0 from J; bases not matched to a gene: 7. CDR3 nucleotide sequence: TGTGCCAGCAGCTTCGACAGGGGCTTTTCCTCTGGAAACACCATATATTTT. Residues: CASSFDRGFSSGNTIYF.

The J gene is TRBJ1-5, the V gene TRBV7-8; tentative D call: TRBD1 (6 bases). The CDR3 is made up of 16 amino acids. Trimming took off 4 bases at V and 2 bases at J, with 15 bases between the two ends. In germline, CDR1 is SGHVS, CDR2 FQNEAQ. The CDR3, as DNA: TGTGCCAGCAGCTCAGGGGACATTATAGGCAATCAGCCCCAGCATTTT. Its translation: CASSSGDIIGNQPQHF.

Of note for this clonotype: A much larger clone sits a single nucleotide away, making a read error possible. A read error is likely, as this CDR3 ends without the conserved phenylalanine or tryptophan. V and J are TRBV20-1 and TRBJ2-1, with 9 positions matching TRBD2. Trimming took 3 bases from V and 3 from J; bases not matched to a gene: 15. There are 18 residues in the CDR3. CDR1 is DFQATT, CDR2 SNEGSKA, per germline (reference sequence). The CDR3 loop reads CSASGSVAGGGNYNEQFS. The DNA for the CDR3 is TGCAGTGCTAGTGGGTCAGTGGCGGGAGGGGGCAACTACAATGAGCAGTTCTCC.

This clonotype was detected only a few times. This sequence joins TRBV7-9 and TRBJ2-3, with 11 bases aligning to TRBD2. This CDR3 has 16 amino acids. The germline gives CDR1 SEHNR, CDR2 FQNEAQ (reference sequence). The V segment lost 5 bases and the J segment 3 bases; nucleotides outside the gene matches: 7. CDR3 residues: CASSPEGLAATDTQYF. The DNA of the CDR3 is TGTGCCAGCAGCCCCGAGGGACTAGCGGCTACAGATACGCAGTATTTT.

This clonotype was found a few times. The V and J genes are TRBV5-5 and TRBJ2-1; 8 nucleotides match TRBD1. Per germline, CDR1 SGHKS and CDR2 YYEKEE (reference sequence). The CDR3 loop spans 14 amino acids. Trimming at V came to 4 bases and at J to 9 bases, leaving 9 bases not matched to a gene. In DNA form, the CDR3 reads TGTGCCAGCAGCCTGGGACAGGAGGTCGGTGAGCAGTTCTTC. Translated: CASSLGQEVGEQFF.

The V call is TRBV18, the J call TRBJ2-7, with D possibly called TRBD1 or TRBD2 (7 bases each). Germline V gives CDR1 KGHSH, CDR2 LQKENI. The length of the CDR3 is 14 residues. Deletions cut 2 bases from V and 6 bases from J, with 14 bases between. This CDR3 is CASSPRQGGGEQYV. The CDR3 region has the DNA TGTGCCAGCTCACCAAGACAGGGAGGGGGCGAGCAGTACGTC.

J is TRBJ2-3 and V is TRBV7-3; 9 positions agree with TRBD2. This CDR3 contains 15 residues. Germline trimming cut 5 bases from V and 6 bases from J; bases unmatched to any gene: 9. Germline lookup yields CDR1 SGHTA and CDR2 FQGTGA. CDR3: CASSPLAGAHDTQYF. The CDR3 DNA reads TGTGCCAGCAGCCCCTTAGCGGGAGCCCACGATACGCAGTATTTT. The full variable domain, its missing parts supplied by reference TRBV7-3 and TRBJ2-3, is GAGVSQTPSNKVTEKGKYVELRCDPISGHTALYWYRQSLGQGPEFLIYFQGTGAADDSGLPNDRFFAVRPEGSVSTLKIQRTERGDSAVYLCASSPLAGAHDTQYFGPGTRLTVL.

This clonotype was found a few times. In DNA, the CDR3 is TGCAGCGTACTGGACAGGACTAGCACAGATACGCAGTATTTT. Translation: CSVLDRTSTDTQYF. This chain links TRBV29-1 with TRBJ2-3, with 7 bases matching TRBD1. Per germline, CDR1 SQVTM and CDR2 ANQGSEA. There are 14 residues in the CDR3. Losses at the gene ends were 6 bases for V and 0 bases for J; bases not matched to a gene: 6.

Only a few counts were recorded for this clonotype. Relative to the germline gene, one junction end is altered; a read error may explain this. This sequence joins TRBV20-1 and TRBJ1-1; possible D gene TRBD1, 5 bases. This CDR3 is built from 12 residues. The V gene's germline CDR1 is DFQATT and CDR2 SNEGSKA (reference sequence). DNA for the CDR3: TGCAGTGCTAGAGATGGCACAGGCGGGGTGATCTTT. Its protein product is CSARDGTGGVIF.

Ten or more counts support this clonotype. V is TRBV5-5 and J is TRBJ1-5; D gene uncertain. The V end lost 0 bases, the J end lost 5 bases, and 6 bases lay between the germline ends. Germline values: CDR1 SGHKS, CDR2 YYEKEE (reference sequence). The CDR3 is made up of 13 amino acids. The CDR3 coding sequence is TGTGCCAGCAGCTTGGAAAGGTATCAGCCCCAGCATTTT. Translated, it gives CASSLERYQPQHF.

This clonotype was observed many times. The chain couples TRBV7-9 to TRBJ1-4; D remains unclear. This CDR3 spans 13 amino acids. Trimming stripped 3 bases from V and 5 bases from J, with 7 bases between. Germline V CDR1 and CDR2: SEHNR, FQNEAQ (reference sequence). CDR3 sequence: CASSLGGNEKLFF. CDR3 DNA: TGTGCCAGCAGCTTGGGCGGGAATGAAAAACTGTTTTTT. The full variable domain, completed using reference TRBV7-9 and TRBJ1-4, is DTGVSQNPRHKITKRGQNVTFRCDPISEHNRLYWYRQTLGQGPEFLTYFQNEAQLEKSRLLSDRFSAERPKGSFSTLEIQRTEQGDSAMYLCASSLGGNEKLFFGSGTQLSVL.

J is TRBJ1-2 and V is TRBV18, with a possible D match to TRBD1 (6 bases). This CDR3 comprises 14 residues. The germline V and J ends were trimmed by 1 base and 6 bases, with 12 bases remaining between them. CDR1 and CDR2 (germline): KGHSH, LQKENI. CDR3 in amino acids: CASSPLQRGDGYTF. CDR3 coding DNA: TGTGCCAGCTCACCACTTCAGAGGGGGGATGGCTACACCTTC.

The chain employs TRBV7-6 and TRBJ2-7, with D possibly TRBD1 on 6 matching bases. The CDR3 loop spans 13 amino acids. V gave up 1 base and J gave up 4 bases, with 8 bases separating them. Per the germline V gene, CDR1 is SGHVS and CDR2 is FNYEAQ. The CDR3 coding sequence is TGTGCCAGCAGCTTAGAGCAGGGGTACGAGCAGTACTTC. Translating it yields CASSLEQGYEQYF.

This clonotype was found many times. The chain employs TRBV4-3 and TRBJ2-1; D is uncertain. V shed 0 bases and J shed 1 base, with 4 bases lying between them. The length of the CDR3 is 14 residues. Germline assignment: CDR1 LGHNA and CDR2 YSLEER. CDR3 sequence: CASSQDSSYNEQFF. CDR3 DNA: TGCGCCAGCAGCCAAGATAGTTCCTACAATGAGCAGTTCTTC.

This clonotype occurred a few times. The CDR3 nucleotides read TGTGCCAGCAGGGACAGGGCCCGGGATAATTCACCCCTCCACTTT. Its protein product is CASRDRARDNSPLHF. J is TRBJ1-6 and V is TRBV6-1, with 8 positions matching TRBD1. After removal of 6 bases from V and 5 bases from J, the junction contained 6 bases not matched to a gene. The germline V gene has CDR1 MNHNS and CDR2 SASEGT. The CDR3 sequence is 15 residues long.

V is TRBV12-3 or TRBV12-4 and J is TRBJ1-2; 7 bases fit TRBD1. CDR3 length: 15 amino acids. V lost 0 bases and J lost 2; bases outside the gene matches: 3. The DNA for the CDR3 is TGTGCCAGCAGTTTAGCGCAGGACAGGAACTATGGCTACACCTTC. Translated: CASSLAQDRNYGYTF.

The V and J genes are TRBV20-1 and TRBJ2-2; D remains ambiguous. V gave up 0 bases and J gave up 6 bases, with 11 bases separating them. Germline CDR1 is DFQATT and CDR2 is SNEGSKA (reference sequence). The length of the CDR3 is 14 residues. CDR3 region: CSAREFGRAGELFF. CDR3 nucleotide sequence: TGCAGTGCTAGAGAGTTCGGAAGGGCCGGGGAGCTGTTTTTT.

The chain has TRBV5-1 and TRBJ1-1; D is ambiguous. Looked up from germline, CDR1 is SGHRS and CDR2 is YFSETQ. Between the trimmed V and J ends, which lost 2 bases and 1 base, there was a span of 18 bases. The CDR3 is made up of 17 amino acids. CDR3 loop: CASSLSSVVLPNTEAFF. The DNA of the CDR3 is TGCGCCAGCAGCTTATCATCAGTGGTACTGCCGAACACTGAAGCTTTCTTT.